The rows below give T cell receptor beta chains drawn from one sample of a study of T-cell memory formation after mild COVID-19. From the 5' RACE reads, TCRdb called clonotypes with MiXCR, one entry per CDR3 protein. The sample carries roughly 450,000 distinct CDR3 sequences, 18% recorded once. Material for sequencing was PBMCs or a T cell subset sorted from them (not recorded which). These receptors originate from an adult woman who had mild COVID-19 (a few samples of this study predate the infection). Cell type and time point are not known. Both conserved end residues are part of each CDR3. The order of the fields is clone size, D gene, J gene, V gene, CDR3 DNA, CDR3 protein. The D gene is left open where the match is weak. A row's size may be missing; if present it is once, few, many or a size class.

- TRBD1 TRBJ1-1 TRBV7-6 TGTGCCAGCAGCTTAGAGACAGGGCTGGGAGCTTTCTTT CASSLETGLGAFF
- - TRBJ1-1 TRBV9 TGTGCCAGCAGCGTAGGGGGGGGCGCGGGGACTGAAGCTTTCTTT CASSVGGGAGTEAFF
- TRBD1 TRBJ2-7 TRBV5-1 TGCGCCAGCAGCCCCGGGACAGCCCTGCGACTCTCCTACGAGCAGTACTTC CASSPGTALRLSYEQYF
- TRBD2 TRBJ2-7 TRBV12-3/TRBV12-4 TGTGCCAGCAGCCCGAGCGGGGGAATCGACGAGCAGTACTTC CASSPSGGIDEQYF
few - TRBJ1-4 TRBV3-1 TGTGCCAGCAGCCAAGACCCCGAAAAACTGTTTTTT CASSQDPEKLFF
- - TRBJ1-3 TRBV7-6 TGTGCCAGCAGCCCCGGGGGGGCGGGAAACACCATATATTTT CASSPGGAGNTIYF
few - TRBJ1-1 TRBV7-3 TGTGCCAGCAGCTCTTACAGGTACTCTGAAGCTTTCTTT CASSSYRYSEAFF
- - TRBJ2-5 TRBV7-9 TGTGCCAGCAGCACCTGGCCGAATCAAGAGACCCAGTACTTC CASSTWPNQETQYF
- TRBD2 TRBJ2-1 TRBV5-1 TGCGCCAGCAGCTCTCCCCAGAGCGGGGGCATCGACAATGAGCAGTTCTTC CASSSPQSGGIDNEQFF
- - TRBJ2-2 TRBV7-3 TGTGCCAGCGGGCCGGGACACAACACCGGGGAGCTGTTTTTT CASGPGHNTGELFF
- TRBD1 TRBJ2-5 TRBV27 TGTGCCAGCAGTTCTCCACTCGCCGGGACAGGTTTCCTGGGTTGGGAGACCCAGTACTTC CASSSPLAGTGFLGWETQYF